This T cell receptor beta chain was identified during a study of blood T cell repertoires in COVID-19. Overall study context: Samples of COVID-19 (acute and convalescent) were obtained from the United States, Italy and Spain. The cDNA or gDNA used as material had been derived from T cells, B-cell-depleted T cells, or PBMCs.

CDR1 MNHNS and CDR2 SASEGT come from the germline V gene. The CDR3 sequence is 13 residues long. V dropped 3 bases and J dropped 3 bases, with 8 bases sitting between them. The authors' processing: For nucleated cells, counts were estimated from reference gene primer amplification. TCRdb keeps only in-frame clones here, not all; method: immunoSEQ multiplex PCR. That table supplies the V and J calls and clone size; D and trimming were determined from the DNA. Of some 110,000 clones in the sample, 82% are singletons; the top ten hold roughly 7.7%. This rearrangement joins TRBV6-1 to TRBJ1-2; TRBD1 is a possible D gene (5 bases). The sequence came from a man aged 65 to 79 with acute or convalescent COVID-19. Sequences were obtained from peripheral blood. The CDR3 DNA reads TGTGCCAGCAGTGAGGGGGGACACTATGGCTACACCTTC. Translation: CASSEGGHYGYTF.